Each of the 26 T cell receptor beta chains below was sequenced from the same sample in a study of CD8 T cells in Susac syndrome. Reverse transcription of about 0.5 to 1 ug RNA was carried out with random hexamers. TCRdb re-called the immunoSEQ multiplex PCR reads through MiXCR, storing one row per CDR3 protein. The sample gives 300,000 or so distinct CDR3 sequences, about 90% of which show up once; less than 0.08% is in the top ten. Material for sequencing was CD4+ T cells from PBMCs. These receptors all come from a human donor with multiple sclerosis.

The chain has TRBV14 and TRBJ2-1; 8 bases line up with TRBD2. Germline V gene lookup returns CDR1 SGHDN and CDR2 FVKESK. V shed 1 base, J shed 6 bases, and the junction held 14 bases outside the gene matches. The CDR3 extends over 18 amino acids. The CDR3 spells CASSQARPGTSSFNEQFF. The CDR3 DNA is TGTGCCAGCAGCCAAGCCCGCCCGGGGACTAGTAGTTTCAATGAGCAGTTCTTC.

This rearrangement joins TRBV29-1 to TRBJ2-5; D is unclear. V was clipped by 3 bases and J by 2 bases, with 13 bases between them. This CDR3 region has 14 residues. CDR1 and CDR2 from the germline V gene are SQVTM and ANQGSEA. The CDR3 region is CSVDYGQKQETQYF. The DNA of the CDR3 is TGCAGCGTTGATTACGGGCAGAAACAAGAGACCCAGTACTTC. Full variable domain (missing parts from reference TRBV29-1 and TRBJ2-5): SAVISQKPSRDICQRGTSLTIQCQVDSQVTMMFWYRQQPGQSLTLIATANQGSEATYESGFVIDKFPISRPNLTFSTLTVSNMSPEDSSIYLCSVDYGQKQETQYFGPGTRLLVL.

The chain employs TRBV5-1 and TRBJ2-7; possibly TRBD1 for D (5 bases). This CDR3 contains 17 residues. V was shortened by 0 bases and J by 13 bases, with 29 bases between the two germline ends. CDR1 and CDR2 (germline): SGHRS, YFSETQ. CDR3 loop: CASSLEGSGPLAYFPYF. The CDR3 nucleotides read TGCGCCAGCAGCTTGGAGGGATCAGGGCCCTTGGCATACTTCCCATACTTC.

CDR3 coding DNA: TGTGCCACGCAGAGAGGGTCGGTTACCTCGACCCAGTACTTC. Translation gives CATQRGSVTSTQYF. This chain uses TRBV12-3 or TRBV12-4 with TRBJ2-5, with D possibly being TRBD2 (5 bases). This CDR3 region has 14 residues. V lost 10 bases, J lost 7 bases, and 22 bases lay in between.

This clonotype appeared a single time. The rearrangement links TRBV2 to TRBJ2-3; D is perhaps TRBD1 or TRBD2 (5 bases each). The germline CDR1 and CDR2 sequences are SNHLY and FYNNEI. The CDR3 runs 13 residues. The V end lost 6 bases, the J end lost 4 bases, and 11 bases lay between the germline ends. The CDR3 spells CASRGLLADTQYF. CDR3 DNA: TGTGCCAGCAGGGGGCTACTAGCAGATACGCAGTATTTT. The full variable domain, in which reference TRBV2 and TRBJ2-3 provide the parts outside the CDR3, is EPEVTQTPSHQVTQMGQEVILRCVPISNHLYFYWYRQILGQKVEFLVSFYNNEISEKSEIFDDQFSVERPDGSNFTLKIRSTKLEDSAMYFCASRGLLADTQYFGPGTRLTVL.

This sequence joins TRBV5-1 and TRBJ1-5; D remains ambiguous. Germline CDR1 SGHRS, CDR2 YFSETQ. V lost 0 bases and J lost 3, with 10 bases in between. The CDR3 contains 15 residues. CDR3 DNA: TGCGCCAGCAGCTTGGATGGAGGGAACAATCAGCCCCAGCATTTT. Translation gives CASSLDGGNNQPQHF.

The V gene is TRBV11-1, the J gene TRBJ2-3, with TRBD2 matching 7 bases. The CDR3 consists of 16 residues. Trimming cost V 3 bases and J 0 bases; bases outside gene matches: 6. Per germline, CDR1 SGHAT and CDR2 FQDESV (reference sequence). The CDR3 protein is CASSFRGAGSTDTQYF. Here the CDR3 DNA reads TGTGCCAGCAGCTTTAGGGGAGCGGGGAGCACAGATACGCAGTATTTT. Full variable domain (remainder filled in from reference TRBV11-1 and TRBJ2-3): EAEVAQSPRYKITEKSQAVAFWCDPISGHATLYWYRQILGQGPELLVQFQDESVVDDSQLPKDRFSAERLKGVDSTLKIQPAELGDSAMYLCASSFRGAGSTDTQYFGPGTRLTVL.

The rearrangement links TRBV4-1 to TRBJ2-1; D is possibly TRBD1 (6 bases). V lost 1 base, J lost 3 bases, and 22 bases lay in between. CDR3 length equals 19 residues. Germline loops: CDR1 MGHRA, CDR2 YSYEKL. CDR3 loop: CASSQGLGRGSSFYNEQFF. CDR3 DNA: TGCGCCAGCAGCCAAGGGCTGGGCAGGGGATCAAGTTTCTACAATGAGCAGTTCTTC.

The chain combines TRBV24-1 with TRBJ2-1; D assignment may be TRBD1 or TRBD2 (5 bases each). The CDR3 spans 15 residues. The V gene's germline CDR1 is KGHDR and CDR2 SFDVKD. Trimming took 7 bases from V and 8 from J, leaving 20 bases between them. The CDR3 sequence: CATRPGTSKKDEQFF. Written as DNA, the CDR3 is TGTGCCACCAGACCCGGGACGTCAAAAAAGGATGAGCAGTTCTTC.

J is TRBJ2-1 and V is TRBV20-1; D unclear. Germline V CDR1 and CDR2: DFQATT, SNEGSKA (reference sequence). Between the trimmed V and J ends, which lost 4 bases and 8 bases, there was a span of 12 bases. The CDR3 contains 12 residues. The CDR3 spells CSATRRDHEQFF. CDR3 coding DNA: TGCAGTGCTACCAGACGAGACCATGAGCAGTTCTTC.

The gene calls are TRBV3-1 and TRBJ1-2; D is ambiguous. This CDR3 spans 13 amino acids. V was pared by 4 bases and J by 4 bases, with 10 bases between. Per germline, CDR1 LGHDT and CDR2 YNNKEL (reference sequence). CDR3 DNA sequence: TGTGCCAGCAGCCTCCGACAAACCTATGGCTACACCTTC. This sequence encodes CASSLRQTYGYTF.

The gene calls are TRBV27 and TRBJ2-4; the match to TRBD1 covers 10 bases. The germline V gene has CDR1 MNHEY and CDR2 SMNVEV (reference sequence). This CDR3 comprises 19 residues. The V gene end was trimmed by 6 bases and the J gene end by 6 bases; junction bases not matched to a gene: 20. The CDR3 DNA sequence: TGTGCCAGCAGCCGAAAGGGACAGGGGACGTTAAGCCAAGGAAACATTCAGTACTTC. Amino acids: CASSRKGQGTLSQGNIQYF.

This rearrangement joins TRBV19 to TRBJ1-5; no definite D call. CDR1 LNHDA and CDR2 SQIVND come from the germline V gene (reference sequence). Trimming removed 5 bases from V and 7 bases from J, with 9 bases in between. CDR3 length: 12 residues. CDR3 in amino acids: CASSPKEQPQHF. The CDR3, as DNA: TGTGCCAGTAGTCCCAAGGAACAGCCCCAGCATTTT.

V usage is TRBV21-1 and J usage is TRBJ2-7; no check of the table's D call, TRBD2, against the DNA was made. TRBV21-1 is a recognized pseudogene. This CDR3 is built from 16 residues. The CDR3 nucleotides are TGTGCCATCCAACAGCGGAGCCACTATTCCGTCTACGAGCAGTACTTC. Translation: CAIQQRSHYSVYEQYF.

The chain uses TRBV12-5 and TRBJ2-2; the D gene is possibly TRBD2 (6 bases). The CDR3 consists of 15 residues. Per germline, CDR1 LGHNT and CDR2 FRNRAP. Trimming shortened V by 1 base and J by 4 bases, and 10 bases separated the two germline ends. The CDR3 spells CASGLEPGSTGELFF. DNA of the CDR3: TGTGCTAGTGGTTTGGAGCCCGGGAGCACCGGGGAGCTGTTTTTT.

This chain joins TRBV30 and TRBJ1-6; 7 positions agree with TRBD1. J gave up 7 bases and V 3 bases, and 0 bases lay outside the gene matches. The CDR3 is made up of 12 amino acids. Germline V gives CDR1 GTSNPN, CDR2 SVGIG (reference sequence). CDR3 sequence: CAWRQGNSPLHF. As DNA, the CDR3 is TGTGCCTGGAGACAGGGGAATTCACCCCTCCACTTT.

This sequence joins TRBV29-1 and TRBJ2-3; no reliable D call. Trimming stripped 3 bases from V and 1 base from J, with 14 bases between. Germline V gene sequence: CDR1 SQVTM, CDR2 ANQGSEA. CDR3 length equals 15 residues. The CDR3 DNA sequence: TGCAGCGTTGACCTTTATGGGGTCGGCACAGATACGCAGTATTTT. It specifies CSVDLYGVGTDTQYF.

This rearrangement joins TRBV19 to TRBJ1-2, with TRBD1 as a possible D gene (5 bases). V lost 9 bases to trimming and J lost 3 bases, with 20 bases between them. The CDR3 has 15 amino acids. The germline gives CDR1 LNHDA, CDR2 SQIVND (reference sequence). CDR3 region: CASRQPSALYYGYTF. The CDR3 nucleotides read TGTGCCAGCCGACAGCCCTCCGCTCTCTACTATGGCTACACCTTC. The full variable domain, its missing parts supplied by reference TRBV19 and TRBJ1-2, is DGGITQSPKYLFRKEGQNVTLSCEQNLNHDAMYWYRQDPGQGLRLIYYSQIVNDFQKGDIAEGYSVSREKKESFPLTVTSAQKNPTAFYLCASRQPSALYYGYTFGSGTRLTVV.

The chain is built from TRBV27 and TRBJ1-5, with D possibly matching TRBD1 (5 bases). In germline, CDR1 is MNHEY, CDR2 SMNVEV (reference sequence). The V gene lost 6 bases and the J gene lost 3 bases, with 30 bases spanning the gap. This CDR3 has 20 residues. The CDR3 DNA is TGTGCCAGCAGCTTAGATACGGGGGGTCCCGTGGCCCTTGACAATCAGCCCCAGCATTTT. This gives the protein CASSLDTGGPVALDNQPQHF.

The chain links TRBV5-1 to TRBJ2-3, with D perhaps assigned TRBD1 or TRBD2 (5 bases each). Germline CDR1 is SGHRS and CDR2 is YFSETQ. The CDR3 is made up of 14 amino acids. V dropped 4 bases and J dropped 5 bases, with 14 bases sitting between them. The CDR3 region is CASSPGHRGDTQYF. As DNA, the CDR3 is TGCGCCAGCAGCCCAGGACACCGGGGAGATACGCAGTATTTT.

The J gene is TRBJ1-6, the V gene TRBV7-9; D gene unclear. CDR1 is SEHNR and CDR2 is FQNEAQ in the germline V gene (reference sequence). The CDR3 runs to 17 residues. V was pared by 5 bases and J by 3 bases, with 17 bases between. For the CDR3, the DNA is TGTGCCAGCAGCCTTGAACAGCTGCCCTTCTATAATTCACCCCTCCACTTT. This codes for CASSLEQLPFYNSPLHF.

The chain combines TRBV2 with TRBJ2-1; D may correspond to TRBD1 or TRBD2 (5 bases each). This CDR3 region has 16 residues. V gave up 6 bases and J gave up 9 bases, with 24 bases separating them. Germline V gives CDR1 SNHLY, CDR2 FYNNEI. The DNA for the CDR3 is TGTGCCAGCAGCGAATTCACGGCGGCTGGGGGTAGTGAGCAGTTCTTC. Translation: CASSEFTAAGGSEQFF.

The chain recombines TRBV9 with TRBJ1-1; 7 bases map to TRBD1. The V segment lost 4 bases and the J segment 7 bases; nucleotides outside the gene matches: 7. The CDR3 sequence is 13 residues long. Germline CDR1 and CDR2: SGDLS and YYNGEE. CDR3 DNA: TGTGCCAGCAGCAAGACTAACAGGGGTGAAGCTTTCTTT. Translating gives CASSKTNRGEAFF.

The chain has TRBV3-1 and TRBJ1-5; no reliable D call. The germline V gene has CDR1 LGHDT and CDR2 YNNKEL (reference sequence). The CDR3 is 15 amino acids. Trimming stripped 1 base from V and 2 bases from J, with 9 bases between. CDR3 amino acids: CASSQGSTGNQPQHF. CDR3 in DNA: TGTGCCAGCAGCCAAGGTTCAACAGGCAATCAGCCCCAGCATTTT.

This rearrangement joins TRBV4-2 to TRBJ2-7; no clear D gene. The V gene's germline CDR1 is LGHNA and CDR2 YNFKEQ. This CDR3 region has 15 residues. The V and J ends lost 1 base and 5 bases respectively, with 15 bases between them. The CDR3 DNA sequence: TGTGCCAGCAGCCAAGTGGGCACTAAGGCCAACGAGCAGTACTTC. It encodes CASSQVGTKANEQYF.

The chain carries TRBV7-2 and TRBJ2-1, with a possible D match to TRBD2 (5 bases). The CDR3 totals 15 residues. Trimming removed 2 bases at V and 6 bases at J, with 14 bases between. The V gene's germline CDR1 is SGHTA and CDR2 FQGNSA. CDR3 sequence (DNA): TGTGCCAGCAGCTTAAAATCGACCGCGGGCAATGAGCAGTTCTTC. Residues: CASSLKSTAGNEQFF.